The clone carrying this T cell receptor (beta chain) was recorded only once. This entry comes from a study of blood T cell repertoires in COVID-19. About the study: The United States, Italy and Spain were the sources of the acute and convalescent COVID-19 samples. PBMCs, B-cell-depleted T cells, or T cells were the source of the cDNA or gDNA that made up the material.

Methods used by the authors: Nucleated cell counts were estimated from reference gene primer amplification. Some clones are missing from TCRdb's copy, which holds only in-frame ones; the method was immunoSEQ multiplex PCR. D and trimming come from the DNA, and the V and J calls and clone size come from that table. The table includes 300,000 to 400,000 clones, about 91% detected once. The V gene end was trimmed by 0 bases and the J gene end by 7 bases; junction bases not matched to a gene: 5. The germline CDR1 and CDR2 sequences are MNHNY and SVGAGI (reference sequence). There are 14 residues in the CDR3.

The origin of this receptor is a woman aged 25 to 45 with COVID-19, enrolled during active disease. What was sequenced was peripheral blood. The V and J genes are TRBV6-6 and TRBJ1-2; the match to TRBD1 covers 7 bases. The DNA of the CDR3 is TGTGCCAGCAGTTACTCGGGCCAGGGGGGTGGCTACACCTTC. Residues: CASSYSGQGGGYTF.